This T cell receptor beta chain was recorded in a study of blood T cell repertoires in COVID-19. Looking at the study overall: The analysed material was cDNA or gDNA that came from T cells, B-cell-depleted T cells, or PBMCs.

This clone came up once. A Seattle source enrolled patients during active infection and followed them longitudinally. Per the original data handling: For nucleated cells, counts were estimated from reference gene primer amplification. Some clones are missing from TCRdb's copy, which holds only in-frame ones; the method was immunoSEQ multiplex PCR. V and J calls and clone size come straight from that table; D and trimming were deduced from the DNA. The table lists roughly 150,000 clones, about 83% of them singletons. Trimming left V 3 bases short and J 8 bases short, with 10 bases between. The CDR3 length is 12 residues.

Sequencing used peripheral blood. The rearrangement joins TRBV12-3 or TRBV12-4 to TRBJ1-2; D perhaps matches TRBD1 (5 bases). This sequence originates from a woman at least 80 years old with COVID-19, enrolled during active disease. In nucleotides, the CDR3 is TGTGCCAGCAGTTTCTCCCAGGGAGGCTACACCTTC. This sequence encodes CASSFSQGGYTF.